This TCR beta chain was identified during a study of pediatric ulcerative colitis. As for this clone: What it recognizes is unknown.

Trimming took 0 bases from V and 2 from J, leaving 11 bases between them. The CDR3 length is 16 residues. The germline CDR1 and CDR2 sequences are LGHNT and FRNRAP. Controls had normal endoscopy and no IBD diagnosis within a year. This was a survey-level run. This table comes from immunoSEQ multiplex PCR, and its TCRdb copy is limited to in-frame clones, with some not included. The data contain some 57,000 clones, about 87% of them singletons. Overall study results and limits: Acute severe colitis showed lower rectal diversity from clonal expansions. Blood samples from a couple of patients yielded substantially fewer templates and were excluded from blood-rectal overlap analysis.

This receptor was obtained from a boy under 18 who was a control in a study of pediatric ulcerative colitis. This rearrangement joins TRBV12-5 to TRBJ2-1; maybe TRBD2 (6 bases). Source material: blood. CDR3 sequence reads: CASGLVDGGPYNEQFF. In DNA form, the CDR3 reads TGTGCTAGTGGTTTGGTGGACGGGGGACCCTACAATGAGCAGTTCTTC.